This T cell receptor (beta chain) originates from a study of T cell responses to AZD1222 COVID-19 vaccine. The overall study: Investigators merged groups given second doses at roughly 4 or roughly 12 weeks. Notes on the study in general: Two AZD1222 administrations were followed by greater Spike-specific TCR breadth and depth. Donors were chiefly white British, with a greater number of females, and clonal diversity was perhaps underestimated. Reportedly, close to half of spike-specific TCRs are directed against unmutated variant regions.

The protocol was immunoSEQ multiplex PCR, while the TCRdb copy is restricted to in-frame clones and leaves out a portion. The sample has over 100,000 clones; approximately 88% are singletons. The CDR3 runs to 14 residues. V was clipped by 8 bases and J by 3 bases, with 14 bases between them. Germline CDR1 LNHDA, CDR2 SQIVND (reference sequence). As regards this clone: The antigen is unknown.

The sequenced sample was peripheral blood, obtained on day 0 of AZD1222 vaccination. The rearrangement links TRBV19 to TRBJ1-5; D may be TRBD1 (5 bases). The sequence came from an adult in good health. The CDR3 DNA follows: TGTGCCAGTCTCGGGGGAGGGTTCAATCAGCCCCAGCATTTT. It translates to CASLGGGFNQPQHF.